This TCR beta chain was recorded in a study of T cells in tuberculosis. Study-wide results and limits: Active tuberculosis TCR-alpha repertoires lay closer to GMM-specific TCRs than IGRA-negative controls, suggesting clonal expansion.

On average around 100,000 T cells per donor were immunosequenced. Germline V gene sequence: CDR1 LNHDA, CDR2 SQIVND (reference sequence). V lost 5 bases, J lost 4 bases, and 11 bases lay in between. The CDR3 has 13 amino acids. As concerns this clone: What it binds is unknown.

Clones were sequenced by immunoSEQ multiplex PCR, and TCRdb holds only the in-frame ones, with some missing. This sample carries about 32,000 clones, roughly 95% of them seen once, and the ten largest clones take about 7.8%. The chain links TRBV19 to TRBJ1-2, with D unresolved. The source is a donor aged 5 to 30 with latent tuberculosis or without tuberculosis infection. Sample: PBMCs. CDR3 in amino acids: CASSESRLYGYTF. DNA for the CDR3: TGTGCCAGTAGTGAGAGTCGACTCTATGGCTACACCTTC.